This TCR beta chain was recovered during a study of cytomegalovirus exposure and HLA in healthy donors. Nominal health characterized the donors when sampled, though unrecorded immune exposures were likely. Broader study findings: Within an earlier analysis, most TCR beta V segments proved productive either about 90% or about 30% of the time. One later analysis reportedly identified an Asian-associated ancestry cluster that showed fewer N-insertions than the 666-donor mean.

Notes on this clone: Its antigen is not known.

V was trimmed by 5 bases and J by 1 base, leaving 11 bases between them. Germline V CDR1 and CDR2: MDHEN, SYDVKM. The CDR3 extends over 14 amino acids. This PCR relied on a set of 60 Vbeta primers and 13 Jbeta primers. Sequenced by immunoSEQ multiplex PCR; TCRdb stores in-frame clones only, minus some. Here the sample spans 150,000 to 200,000 clones, roughly 80% being singletons. The sample was PBMCs. The chain carries TRBV28 and TRBJ1-1; D may be TRBD1 (5 bases). This TCR derives from a human donor in good health. CDR3 amino acids: CASSLRQTNTEAFF. CDR3 DNA sequence: TGTGCCAGCAGTCTAAGACAGACGAACACTGAAGCTTTCTTT.